Shown below are 29 T cell receptor beta chains from a single sample sequenced in a study of shared clonotypes between healthy human individuals. Terminally differentiated effector memory CD45RA+ cells were excluded by CCR7 positive selection of CD45RO-negative cells. Assay: immunoSEQ multiplex PCR; the TCRdb copy retains only in-frame clones and omits some. The profile shows about 680,000 clones, about 92% of them singletons. Material for sequencing was naive CD8+ T cells sorted from blood. These receptor sequences come from a man aged 30-40 years in good health.

The chain joins TRBV15 to TRBJ2-1, with TRBD2 as a possible D gene (6 bases). Germline CDR1 and CDR2: LNHNV and YYDKDF (reference sequence). Trimming cost V 4 bases and J 4 bases, with 14 bases left between them. This CDR3 comprises 15 residues. As DNA, the CDR3 is TGTGCCACCAGCAAATGGGACTCGGGTTACAATGAGCAGTTCTTC. Translation: CATSKWDSGYNEQFF. Variable domain in full (rest from reference TRBV15 and TRBJ2-1): DAMVIQNPRYQVTQFGKPVTLSCSQTLNHNVMYWYQQKSSQAPKLLFHYYDKDFNNEADTPDNFQSRRPNTSFCFLDIRSPGLGDTAMYLCATSKWDSGYNEQFFGPGTRLTVL.

This clone appeared once. The chain recombines TRBV7-9 with TRBJ2-1; 7 bases line up with TRBD1. CDR1 is SEHNR and CDR2 is FQNEAQ in the germline V gene (reference sequence). V was clipped by 5 bases and J by 11 bases; unmatched bases: 15. The CDR3 is 15 amino acids. The CDR3 sequence is CASSLPIQQGSKQFF. The CDR3 nucleotides are TGTGCCAGCAGCCTGCCCATCCAACAGGGGTCGAAGCAGTTCTTC.

This clone was seen once. This specimen includes other DNA sequences encoding the same CDR3. V usage is TRBV10-3 and J usage is TRBJ2-7; D is unclear. V shed 3 bases and J shed 2 bases, with 2 bases lying between them. The CDR3 consists of 11 residues. CDR1 is ENHRY and CDR2 is SYGVKD in the germline V gene. The DNA of the CDR3 is TGTGCCATCAGTGACACCTACGAGCAGTACTTC. Translating gives CAISDTYEQYF.

Only one count was recorded for this clone. Other DNA sequences in the sample encode the same CDR3. This chain joins TRBV5-4 and TRBJ2-7; D gene uncertain. Trimming took off 0 bases at V and 3 bases at J, with 4 bases between the two ends. Germline-derived CDR1 and CDR2 are SGHNT and YYREEE (reference sequence). CDR3 length equals 12 residues. CDR3 loop: CASSLGDYEQYF. The CDR3 region has the DNA TGTGCCAGCAGCTTGGGGGACTACGAGCAGTACTTC.

This chain uses TRBV10-3 with TRBJ2-7, with D maybe TRBD1 (6 bases). Germline-derived CDR1 and CDR2 are ENHRY and SYGVKD. The germline V and J ends were trimmed by 8 bases and 8 bases, with 13 bases remaining between them. The CDR3 runs to 11 residues. The CDR3 region is CAIQTGAQQYF. In nucleotides, the CDR3 is TGTGCCATCCAGACAGGCGCGCAGCAGTACTTC.

V gene TRBV14 combines with J gene TRBJ2-1; tentative D call: TRBD1 (5 bases). CDR3 size: 15 residues. Germline V CDR1 and CDR2: SGHDN, FVKESK. The ends were cut back, 0 bases at V and 3 bases at J, with 9 bases in the middle. CDR3 sequence: CASSQEETVYNEQFF. The CDR3 coding sequence is TGTGCCAGCAGCCAAGAAGAGACAGTCTACAATGAGCAGTTCTTC.

This chain joins TRBV7-2 and TRBJ2-5; 7 bases line up with TRBD1. CDR1 is SGHTA and CDR2 is FQGNSA in the germline V gene. The CDR3 runs to 15 residues. V gave up 6 bases and J gave up 3 bases; unmatched junction bases: 10. CDR3 bases: TGTGCCAGCAGGAAAAGGGACAGAACGAAAGAGACCCAGTACTTC. Residues: CASRKRDRTKETQYF.

Written as DNA, the CDR3 is TGTGCCAGCAGCTTAAATTTAAAGCGAGGGTTGTACAATGAGCAGTTCTTC. Encoded protein: CASSLNLKRGLYNEQFF. This rearrangement joins TRBV7-2 to TRBJ2-1, with D maybe TRBD2 (5 bases). This CDR3 region has 17 residues. The germline CDR1 and CDR2 sequences are SGHTA and FQGNSA. V gave up 2 bases and J gave up 4 bases, with 18 bases separating them. Using reference TRBV7-2 and TRBJ2-1 for the parts outside the CDR3, the full variable domain is GAGVSQSPSNKVTEKGKDVELRCDPISGHTALYWYRQSLGQGLEFLIYFQGNSAPDKSGLPSDRFSAERTGGSVSTLTIQRTQQEDSAVYLCASSLNLKRGLYNEQFFGPGTRLTVL.

This clone came up once. V usage is TRBV2 and J usage is TRBJ1-1, with unresolved D. Germline CDR1 SNHLY, CDR2 FYNNEI. The CDR3 spans 11 residues. Trimming left V 8 bases short and J 1 base short, with 5 bases between. CDR3 in DNA: TGTGCCAGCCAAACGAACACTGAAGCTTTCTTT. It encodes CASQTNTEAFF.

V and J are TRBV7-2 and TRBJ2-2, with D perhaps assigned TRBD1 or TRBD2 (7 bases each). V was trimmed by 2 bases and J by 4 bases, leaving 20 bases between them. The CDR3 is 18 residues long. Per germline, CDR1 SGHTA and CDR2 FQGNSA. For the CDR3, the DNA is TGTGCCAGCAGCTTATCGACAGGGAGGGAGCATGTCACCGGGGAGCTGTTTTTT. Encoded protein: CASSLSTGREHVTGELFF.

The rearrangement joins TRBV11-2 to TRBJ1-3; 7 nucleotides agree with TRBD1. The CDR3 sequence is 14 residues long. Germline V lookup: CDR1 SGHAT, CDR2 FQNNGV. V gave up 6 bases and J gave up 2 bases; unmatched junction bases: 4. The CDR3 sequence: CASRPQGAGNTIYF. The CDR3 DNA is TGTGCCAGCAGACCCCAGGGGGCTGGAAACACCATATATTTT. Together with reference TRBV11-2 and TRBJ1-3, the CDR3 gives the full variable domain: EAGVAQSPRYKIIEKRQSVAFWCNPISGHATLYWYQQILGQGPKLLIQFQNNGVVDDSQLPKDRFSAERLKGVDSTLKIQPAKLEDSAVYLCASRPQGAGNTIYFGEGSWLTVV.

The V and J genes are TRBV11-3 and TRBJ2-3; 11 bases align to TRBD1. CDR3 length: 18 amino acids. The germline gives CDR1 SGHNT, CDR2 YENEEA. J was trimmed by 2 bases and V by 4 bases; bases with no gene match: 11. This CDR3 is CASSSGQGAWLSTDTQYF. Here the CDR3 DNA reads TGTGCCAGCAGCTCCGGACAGGGGGCGTGGTTATCCACAGATACGCAGTATTTT.

The CDR3 DNA reads as TGTGCCAGCAGTGAACTAGCGGGAGTTACCCCAGATACGCAGTATTTT. Translating gives CASSELAGVTPDTQYF. The chain employs TRBV6-1 and TRBJ2-3, with 10 bases matching TRBD2. CDR3 length: 16 amino acids. Germline CDR1 and CDR2: MNHNS and SASEGT. Unmatched junction bases numbered 6, after V lost 2 bases and J lost 4 bases.

This chain connects TRBV15 to TRBJ2-1; D gene unclear. The ends were cut back, 5 bases at V and 10 bases at J, with 21 bases in the middle. The CDR3 is 15 amino acids. CDR1 and CDR2 from the germline V gene are LNHNV and YYDKDF (reference sequence). The CDR3 DNA is TGTGCCACCAGCCCTGGCGTATTCGGGTTGGGGGAGCAGTTCTTC. Protein product: CATSPGVFGLGEQFF. Looking up the rest from reference TRBV15 and TRBJ2-1 gives the full variable domain: DAMVIQNPRYQVTQFGKPVTLSCSQTLNHNVMYWYQQKSSQAPKLLFHYYDKDFNNEADTPDNFQSRRPNTSFCFLDIRSPGLGDTAMYLCATSPGVFGLGEQFFGPGTRLTVL.

The chain employs TRBV5-6 and TRBJ2-1; 7 bases are shared with TRBD2. The V gene's germline CDR1 is SGHDT and CDR2 YYEEEE. This CDR3 has 15 residues. The V segment lost 2 bases and the J segment 7 bases; nucleotides outside the gene matches: 9. The CDR3 nucleotides are TGTGCCAGCAGCTTTTCGGCGGGAGATCGGAATGAGCAGTTCTTC. Encoded protein: CASSFSAGDRNEQFF.

Details on this clone: The same CDR3 can be traced to other DNA sequences in this sample. The rearrangement uses TRBV2 and TRBJ2-7; TRBD2 matches at 7 bases. The ends lost 8 bases at V and 2 bases at J; junction bases unmatched: 3. Germline CDR1 and CDR2: SNHLY and FYNNEI. This CDR3 spans 12 amino acids. As DNA, the CDR3 is TGTGCCAGCCTGGGGAGGGCCTACGAGCAGTACTTC. It yields the protein CASLGRAYEQYF.

This clone was observed once. The sample carries other DNA sequences with the same CDR3. The chain joins TRBV18 to TRBJ2-3; D uncertain. CDR3 length equals 18 residues. Germline CDR1 is KGHSH and CDR2 is LQKENI. Trimming removed 3 bases from V and 3 bases from J, with 22 bases in between. CDR3 bases: TGTGCCAGCTCACCCCCCGAGCGACTTGGGCCTCTTACAGATACGCAGTATTTT. This translates into CASSPPERLGPLTDTQYF. The whole variable domain, remainder taken from reference TRBV18 and TRBJ2-3, is NAGVMQNPRHLVRRRGQEARLRCSPMKGHSHVYWYRQLPEEGLKFMVYLQKENIIDESGMPKERFSAEFPKEGPSILRIQQVVRGDSAAYFCASSPPERLGPLTDTQYFGPGTRLTVL.

The chain couples TRBV15 to TRBJ2-3, with 7 bases lining up with TRBD2. The CDR3 runs 17 residues. The V and J ends lost 1 base and 2 bases, in that order; junction bases with no gene match: 9. Looked up from germline, CDR1 is LNHNV and CDR2 is YYDKDF (reference sequence). The CDR3 DNA reads as TGTGCCACCAGCAGAGCCTTACTAGCGTCCTACACAGATACGCAGTATTTT. Translating gives CATSRALLASYTDTQYF.

The rearrangement links TRBV13 to TRBJ1-4; 11 bases match TRBD1. Trimming cost V 6 bases and J 12 bases; bases outside gene matches: 15. This CDR3 is 16 amino acids long. Germline lookup yields CDR1 PRHDT and CDR2 FYEKMQ (reference sequence). CDR3 amino acids: CASSSRGTGGGVELFF. The CDR3 DNA sequence: TGTGCCAGCAGTTCGAGAGGGACAGGGGGTGGGGTGGAACTGTTTTTT.

V usage is TRBV7-8 and J usage is TRBJ2-7; 9 bases align to TRBD2. The V and J ends lost 4 bases and 4 bases, in that order; junction bases with no gene match: 14. This CDR3 region has 17 residues. Germline lookup yields CDR1 SGHVS and CDR2 FQNEAQ. CDR3 sequence: CASSSHHSGSPEYEQYF. CDR3 DNA: TGTGCCAGCAGCTCTCACCATAGCGGGAGTCCTGAATACGAGCAGTACTTC.

The J gene is TRBJ1-5, the V gene TRBV27; unclear D gene. The CDR3 extends over 14 amino acids. Germline CDR1 reads MNHEY; CDR2 reads SMNVEV (reference sequence). The V and J ends lost 2 bases and 7 bases respectively, with 12 bases between them. Here the CDR3 reads CASSLGRERQPQHF. The CDR3 DNA reads TGTGCCAGCAGTTTAGGAAGGGAAAGGCAGCCCCAGCATTTT.

As to this clone: A read error is likely here: a far larger clone is one base away. V is TRBV10-3 and J is TRBJ2-7; 7 bases are shared with TRBD1. Germline V gene data show CDR1 as ENHRY and CDR2 as SYGVKD. The V gene end was trimmed by 4 bases and the J gene end by 2 bases; junction bases not matched to a gene: 2. The CDR3 extends over 13 amino acids. DNA for the CDR3: TGTGCCATCAGTGCCGGGACAGCCTACGAGCAGTACTTC. The encoded protein is CAISAGTAYEQYF.

The chain is built from TRBV28 and TRBJ2-5; D is uncertain. The V end lost 4 bases, the J end lost 1 base, and 10 bases lay between the germline ends. CDR1 and CDR2 from the germline V gene are MDHEN and SYDVKM. CDR3 size: 14 residues. CDR3 sequence (DNA): TGTGCCAGCAGTTATTCAGTGACCCAAGAGACCCAGTACTTC. Translated: CASSYSVTQETQYF.

The chain is built from TRBV27 and TRBJ2-1; D uncertain. Germline lookup yields CDR1 MNHEY and CDR2 SMNVEV (reference sequence). The V end was cut by 5 bases, the J end by 8 bases, with 13 bases between. There are 13 residues in the CDR3. CDR3: CASSQLTWDEQFF. CDR3 nucleotides: TGTGCCAGCAGTCAGCTTACCTGGGATGAGCAGTTCTTC.

The chain combines TRBV6-5 with TRBJ2-7; TRBD1 aligns across 8 bases. Unmatched junction bases numbered 6, after V lost 2 bases and J lost 6 bases. Germline-derived CDR1 and CDR2 are MNHEY and SVGAGI. The CDR3 runs to 14 residues. As DNA, the CDR3 is TGTGCCAGCAGTTACGGGACAGGCATACCCGAGCAGTACTTC. Amino acid sequence: CASSYGTGIPEQYF.

The chain couples TRBV19 to TRBJ2-7; 9 positions agree with TRBD2. CDR3 length: 17 residues. Looked up from germline, CDR1 is LNHDA and CDR2 is SQIVND (reference sequence). The V segment lost 6 bases and the J segment 5 bases; nucleotides outside the gene matches: 17. In DNA form, the CDR3 reads TGTGCCAGTAGGGTTGACCCGGAAGCGGGAGGATTCGACGAGCAGTACTTC. Amino acids: CASRVDPEAGGFDEQYF. Combining the CDR3 with reference TRBV19 and TRBJ2-7 gives the whole variable domain DGGITQSPKYLFRKEGQNVTLSCEQNLNHDAMYWYRQDPGQGLRLIYYSQIVNDFQKGDIAEGYSVSREKKESFPLTVTSAQKNPTAFYLCASRVDPEAGGFDEQYFGPGTRLTVT.

This chain connects TRBV11-2 to TRBJ2-7; D remains unclear. The CDR3 has 15 amino acids. The V end was cut by 1 base, the J end by 0 bases, with 10 bases between. The V gene's germline CDR1 is SGHAT and CDR2 FQNNGV. CDR3: CASSLGADPSYEQYF. Here the CDR3 DNA reads TGTGCCAGCAGCTTAGGGGCGGATCCCTCCTACGAGCAGTACTTC.

The rearrangement joins TRBV7-9 to TRBJ2-1; no clear D. Germline V gene lookup returns CDR1 SEHNR and CDR2 FQNEAQ (reference sequence). V lost 1 base, J lost 4 bases, and 5 bases lay in between. CDR3 length: 13 residues. The CDR3 DNA sequence: TGTGCCAGCAGCTTAGGTCTATACAATGAGCAGTTCTTC. As protein: CASSLGLYNEQFF.

The chain has TRBV19 and TRBJ2-7; TRBD1 agrees at 10 bases. J was trimmed by 5 bases and V by 4 bases; bases with no gene match: 8. This CDR3 is 15 amino acids long. Germline V CDR1 and CDR2: LNHDA, SQIVND (reference sequence). CDR3 DNA: TGTGCCAGTAGTACACGCCGGGACAGGGGCAACGAGCAGTACTTC. Translation gives CASSTRRDRGNEQYF.